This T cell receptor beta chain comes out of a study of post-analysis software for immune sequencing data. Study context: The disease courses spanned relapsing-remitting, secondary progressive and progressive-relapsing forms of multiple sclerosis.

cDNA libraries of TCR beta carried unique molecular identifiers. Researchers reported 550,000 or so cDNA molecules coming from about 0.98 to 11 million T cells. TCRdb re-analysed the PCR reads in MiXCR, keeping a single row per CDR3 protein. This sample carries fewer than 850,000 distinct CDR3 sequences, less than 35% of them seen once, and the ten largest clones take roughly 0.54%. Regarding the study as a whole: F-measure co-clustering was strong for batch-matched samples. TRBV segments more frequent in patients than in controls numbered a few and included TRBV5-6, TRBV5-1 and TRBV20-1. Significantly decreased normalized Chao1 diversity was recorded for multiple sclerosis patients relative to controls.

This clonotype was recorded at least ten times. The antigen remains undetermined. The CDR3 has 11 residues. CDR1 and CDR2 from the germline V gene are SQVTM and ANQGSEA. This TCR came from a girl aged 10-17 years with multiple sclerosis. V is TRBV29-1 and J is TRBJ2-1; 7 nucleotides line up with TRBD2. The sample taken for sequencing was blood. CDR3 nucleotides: TGCACGGCGGTGGGCGGGGGTGAGCAGTTCTTC. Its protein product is CTAVGGGEQFF.